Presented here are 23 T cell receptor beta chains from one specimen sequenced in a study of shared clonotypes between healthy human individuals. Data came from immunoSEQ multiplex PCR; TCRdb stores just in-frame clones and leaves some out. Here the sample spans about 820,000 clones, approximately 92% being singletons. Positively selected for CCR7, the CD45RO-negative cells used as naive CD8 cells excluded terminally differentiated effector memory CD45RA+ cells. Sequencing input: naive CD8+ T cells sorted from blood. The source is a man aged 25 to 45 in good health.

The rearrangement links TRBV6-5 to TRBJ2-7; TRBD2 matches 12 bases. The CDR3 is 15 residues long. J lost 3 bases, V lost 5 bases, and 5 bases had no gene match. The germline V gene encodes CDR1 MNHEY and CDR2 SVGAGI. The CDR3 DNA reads TGTGCCAGCAGTGCACTAGCGGGAGGCCTCTACGAGCAGTACTTC. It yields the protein CASSALAGGLYEQYF.

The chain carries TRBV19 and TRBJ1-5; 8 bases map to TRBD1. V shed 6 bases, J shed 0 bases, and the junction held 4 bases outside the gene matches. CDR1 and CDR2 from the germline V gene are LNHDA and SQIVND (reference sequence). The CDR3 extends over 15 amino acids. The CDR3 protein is CASRWTGNSNQPQHF. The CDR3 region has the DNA TGTGCCAGTAGGTGGACAGGGAATAGCAATCAGCCCCAGCATTTT.

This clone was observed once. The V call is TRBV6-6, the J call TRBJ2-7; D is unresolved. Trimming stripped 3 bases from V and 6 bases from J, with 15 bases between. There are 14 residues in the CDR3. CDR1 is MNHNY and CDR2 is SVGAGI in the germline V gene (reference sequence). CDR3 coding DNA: TGTGCCAGCAGTTATTCCCTAAGCTCGGGCGAGCAGTACTTC. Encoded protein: CASSYSLSSGEQYF.

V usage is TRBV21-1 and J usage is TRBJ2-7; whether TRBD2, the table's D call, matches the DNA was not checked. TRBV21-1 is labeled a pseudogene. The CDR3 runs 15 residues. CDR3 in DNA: TGTGCCAGCAGCAATCGACTAGCGGGATCCAACGAGCAGTACTTC. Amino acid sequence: CASSNRLAGSNEQYF.

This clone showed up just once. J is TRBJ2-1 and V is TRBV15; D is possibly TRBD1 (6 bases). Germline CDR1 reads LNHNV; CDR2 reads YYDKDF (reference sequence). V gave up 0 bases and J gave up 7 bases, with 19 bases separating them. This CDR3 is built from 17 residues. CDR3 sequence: CATSREGLGPTGNEQFF. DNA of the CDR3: TGTGCCACCAGCAGAGAGGGGCTTGGCCCGACAGGAAATGAGCAGTTCTTC. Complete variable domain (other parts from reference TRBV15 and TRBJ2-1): DAMVIQNPRYQVTQFGKPVTLSCSQTLNHNVMYWYQQKSSQAPKLLFHYYDKDFNNEADTPDNFQSRRPNTSFCFLDIRSPGLGDTAMYLCATSREGLGPTGNEQFFGPGTRLTVL.

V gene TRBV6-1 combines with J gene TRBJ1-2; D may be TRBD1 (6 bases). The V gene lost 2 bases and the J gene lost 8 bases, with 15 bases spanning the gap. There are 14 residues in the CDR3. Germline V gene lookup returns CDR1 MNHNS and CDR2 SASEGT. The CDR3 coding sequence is TGTGCCAGCAGTGAAAGTGGTGCAGGGGTCGGCTACACCTTC. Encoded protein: CASSESGAGVGYTF.

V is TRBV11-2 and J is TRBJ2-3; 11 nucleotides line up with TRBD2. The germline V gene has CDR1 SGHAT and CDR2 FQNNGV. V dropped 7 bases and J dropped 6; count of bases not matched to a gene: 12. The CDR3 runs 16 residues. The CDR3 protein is CASTQELAGEVDTQYF. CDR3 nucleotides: TGTGCCAGCACCCAAGAACTAGCGGGAGAGGTGGATACGCAGTATTTT. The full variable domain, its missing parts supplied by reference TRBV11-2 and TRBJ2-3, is EAGVAQSPRYKIIEKRQSVAFWCNPISGHATLYWYQQILGQGPKLLIQFQNNGVVDDSQLPKDRFSAERLKGVDSTLKIQPAKLEDSAVYLCASTQELAGEVDTQYFGPGTRLTVL.

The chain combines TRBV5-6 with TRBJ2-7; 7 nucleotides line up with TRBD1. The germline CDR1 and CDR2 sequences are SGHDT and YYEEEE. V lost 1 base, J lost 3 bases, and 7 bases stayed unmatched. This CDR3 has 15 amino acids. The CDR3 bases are TGTGCCAGCAGCTTGCTCGGGACAGACCTCTACGAGCAGTACTTC. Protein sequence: CASSLLGTDLYEQYF.

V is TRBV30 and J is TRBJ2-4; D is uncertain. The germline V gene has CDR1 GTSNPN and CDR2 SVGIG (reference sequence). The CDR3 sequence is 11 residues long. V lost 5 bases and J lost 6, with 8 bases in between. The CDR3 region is CAWGPTNIQYF. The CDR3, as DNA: TGTGCCTGGGGCCCAACAAACATTCAGTACTTC.

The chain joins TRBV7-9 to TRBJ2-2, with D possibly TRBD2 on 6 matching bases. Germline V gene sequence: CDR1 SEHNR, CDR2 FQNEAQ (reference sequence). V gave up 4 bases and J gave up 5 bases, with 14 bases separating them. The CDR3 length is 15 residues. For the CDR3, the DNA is TGTGCCAGCAGCTATTCGGGGGTCCGGACCGGGGAGCTGTTTTTT. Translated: CASSYSGVRTGELFF.

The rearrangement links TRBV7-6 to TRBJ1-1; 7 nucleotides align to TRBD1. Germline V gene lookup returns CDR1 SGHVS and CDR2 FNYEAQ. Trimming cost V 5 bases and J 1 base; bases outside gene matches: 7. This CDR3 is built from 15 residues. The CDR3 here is CASSPPTGANTEAFF. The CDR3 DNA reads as TGTGCCAGCAGCCCACCTACAGGGGCGAACACTGAAGCTTTCTTT.

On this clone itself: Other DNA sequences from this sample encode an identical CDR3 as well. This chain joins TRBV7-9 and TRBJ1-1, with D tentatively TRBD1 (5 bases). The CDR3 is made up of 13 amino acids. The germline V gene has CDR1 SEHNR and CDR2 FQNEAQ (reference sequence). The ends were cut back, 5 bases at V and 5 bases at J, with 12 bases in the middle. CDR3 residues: CASSPPGRTEAFF. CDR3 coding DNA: TGTGCCAGCAGCCCTCCGGGGCGGACTGAAGCTTTCTTT.

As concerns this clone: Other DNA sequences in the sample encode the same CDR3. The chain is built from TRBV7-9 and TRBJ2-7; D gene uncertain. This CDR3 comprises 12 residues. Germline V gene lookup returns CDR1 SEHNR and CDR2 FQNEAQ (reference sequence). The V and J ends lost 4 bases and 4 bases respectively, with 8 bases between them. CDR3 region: CASSSKLYEQYF. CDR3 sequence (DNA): TGTGCCAGCAGCTCAAAGTTGTACGAGCAGTACTTC. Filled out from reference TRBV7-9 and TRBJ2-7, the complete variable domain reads DTGVSQNPRHKITKRGQNVTFRCDPISEHNRLYWYRQTLGQGPEFLTYFQNEAQLEKSRLLSDRFSAERPKGSFSTLEIQRTEQGDSAMYLCASSSKLYEQYFGPGTRLTVT.

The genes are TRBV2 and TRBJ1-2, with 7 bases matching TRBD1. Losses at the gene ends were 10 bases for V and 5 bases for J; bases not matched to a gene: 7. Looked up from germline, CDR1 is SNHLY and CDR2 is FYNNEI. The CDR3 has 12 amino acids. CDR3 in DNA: TGTGCCATCCCGGACAGGACATATGGCTACACCTTC. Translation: CAIPDRTYGYTF.

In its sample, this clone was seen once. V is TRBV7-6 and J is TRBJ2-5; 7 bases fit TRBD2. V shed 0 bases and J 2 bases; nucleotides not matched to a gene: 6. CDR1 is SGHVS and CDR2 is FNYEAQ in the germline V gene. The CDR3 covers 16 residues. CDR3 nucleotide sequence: TGTGCCAGCAGCTTAGCATGGGCGGGAGTTCAAGAGACCCAGTACTTC. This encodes CASSLAWAGVQETQYF.

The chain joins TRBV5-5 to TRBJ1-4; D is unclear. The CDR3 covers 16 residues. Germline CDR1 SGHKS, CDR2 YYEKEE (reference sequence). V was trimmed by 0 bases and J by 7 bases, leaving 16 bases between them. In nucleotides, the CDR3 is TGTGCCAGCAGCTTGGACCGAGGAAAAGGCAGTGAAAAACTGTTTTTT. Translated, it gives CASSLDRGKGSEKLFF.

CDR3 in amino acids: CSVEGLEINEQFF. CDR3 nucleotides: TGCAGCGTTGAGGGACTAGAGATCAATGAGCAGTTCTTC. The gene calls are TRBV29-1 and TRBJ2-1; the match to TRBD2 covers 8 bases. The germline V gene encodes CDR1 SQVTM and CDR2 ANQGSEA. V was pared by 3 bases and J by 6 bases, with 4 bases of the junction left unmatched. This CDR3 spans 13 amino acids.

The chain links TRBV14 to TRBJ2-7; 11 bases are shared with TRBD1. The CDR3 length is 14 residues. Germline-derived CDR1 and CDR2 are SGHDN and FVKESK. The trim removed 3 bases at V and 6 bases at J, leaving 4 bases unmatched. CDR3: CASSQTGQGGEQYF. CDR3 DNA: TGTGCCAGCAGCCAGACGGGACAGGGGGGCGAGCAGTACTTC.

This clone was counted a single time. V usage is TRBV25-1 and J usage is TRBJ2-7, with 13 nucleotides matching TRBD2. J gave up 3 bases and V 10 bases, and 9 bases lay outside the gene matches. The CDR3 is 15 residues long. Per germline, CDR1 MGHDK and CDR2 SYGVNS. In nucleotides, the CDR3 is TGTGCCATCTCCTCCGGACTAGCGGGAGACTACGAGCAGTACTTC. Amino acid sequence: CAISSGLAGDYEQYF.

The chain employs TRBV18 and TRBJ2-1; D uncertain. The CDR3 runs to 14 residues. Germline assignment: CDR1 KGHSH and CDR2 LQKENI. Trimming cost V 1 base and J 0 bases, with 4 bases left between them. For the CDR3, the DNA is TGTGCCAGCTCACCACTTGCCTCCTACAATGAGCAGTTCTTC. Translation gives CASSPLASYNEQFF.

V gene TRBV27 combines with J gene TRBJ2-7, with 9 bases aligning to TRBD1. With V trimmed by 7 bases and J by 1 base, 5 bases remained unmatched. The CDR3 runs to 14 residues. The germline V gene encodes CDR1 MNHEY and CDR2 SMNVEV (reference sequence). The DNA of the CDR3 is TGTGCCAGCAACACCGGGACAGGGTCCTACGAGCAGTACTTC. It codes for CASNTGTGSYEQYF.

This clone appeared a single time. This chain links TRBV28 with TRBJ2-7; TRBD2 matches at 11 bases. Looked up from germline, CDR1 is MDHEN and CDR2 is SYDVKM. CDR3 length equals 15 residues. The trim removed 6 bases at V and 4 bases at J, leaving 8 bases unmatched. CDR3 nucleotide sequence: TGTGCCAGCAGAGCATTGGGACTAGCGGTATACGAGCAGTACTTC. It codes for CASRALGLAVYEQYF. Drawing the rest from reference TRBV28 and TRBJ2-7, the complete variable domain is DVKVTQSSRYLVKRTGEKVFLECVQDMDHENMFWYRQDPGLGLRLIYFSYDVKMKEKGDIPEGYSVSREKKERFSLILESASTNQTSMYLCASRALGLAVYEQYFGPGTRLTVT.

The CDR3 loop reads CASSLGTSGSGNEQFF. CDR3 in DNA: TGTGCCAGCAGCTTAGGGACTAGCGGGAGTGGCAATGAGCAGTTCTTC. This rearrangement joins TRBV7-3 to TRBJ2-1, with 14 bases that match TRBD2. Germline CDR1 SGHTA, CDR2 FQGTGA. The V gene end was trimmed by 2 bases and the J gene end by 6 bases; junction bases not matched to a gene: 3. The CDR3 loop spans 16 amino acids.